This T cell receptor beta chain was found in a study of Ad26.COV2.S vaccination and SARS-CoV-2 variants. Study-wide background: Doses of Ad26.COV2.S were injected into muscle once or twice, 56 days apart. Study findings and constraints: Across vaccine and placebo recipients, the breadth of non-spike TCRs was similar. A substantial breadth of spike-specific CD8+ and CD4+ T cell responses after vaccination has been reported.

Treatment reported: 15 to 20 received Ad26.COV2.S at low or high dose, single or two shots; several received placebo; per-sample allocation not given. Sampling happened 63 days after the first vaccine or placebo injection. This Boston cohort included adults aged 18-55 years. Sequencing used immunoSEQ multiplex PCR; TCRdb keeps in-frame clones, though not all of them. The sample has over 300,000 clones; 83% are singletons. The V and J ends lost 6 bases and 2 bases, in that order; junction bases with no gene match: 3. The CDR3 consists of 15 residues. Germline CDR1 is LNHDA and CDR2 is SQIVND (reference sequence). Concerning this clone itself: Its specificity is not known.

This rearrangement joins TRBV19 to TRBJ1-6; 8 bases line up with TRBD1. The sample was peripheral blood, taken in a trial of Ad26.COV2.S vaccine versus placebo. This receptor was taken from a person aged 18-65 years who received the Ad26.COV2.S COVID-19 vaccine or a placebo. The chain's CDR3 is CASRDRGTYNSPLHF. CDR3 in DNA: TGTGCCAGTAGAGACAGGGGTACCTATAATTCACCCCTCCACTTT.